This record looks at one TCR beta chain sequence and its context. Per the germline V gene, CDR1 is LGHDT and CDR2 is YNNKEL (reference sequence). Losses at the gene ends were 4 bases for V and 2 bases for J; bases not matched to a gene: 12. CDR3 size: 19 residues. These data originate in a study of blood T cell repertoires in COVID-19. Study background: Material from acute and convalescent COVID-19 was sourced from the United States, Italy and Spain. In each case, the material was cDNA or gDNA derived from T cells, B-cell-depleted T cells, or PBMCs.

Per the original methods: Estimated nucleated cell counts came from reference gene primer amplification. Produced via immunoSEQ multiplex PCR; TCRdb's table is partial and in-frame only. V and J calls and clone size are copied from that table; D and trimming were computed from the DNA. The sample carries about 250,000 clones, 70% to 85% recorded once. The genes are TRBV3-1 (or the pseudogene TRBV3-2) and TRBJ1-3, with TRBD1 matching over 12 bases. This TCR was recovered from an older man with acute or convalescent COVID-19. Specimen: peripheral blood. The CDR3 is CASSPGTGGSIWTGNTIYF. For the CDR3, the DNA is TGTGCCAGCAGCCCCGGGACAGGGGGCTCCATTTGGACTGGAAACACCATATATTTT.